Following are 17 T cell receptor beta chains from one sample sequenced in a study of blood T cell repertoires in COVID-19. Sequenced by immunoSEQ multiplex PCR; TCRdb stores in-frame clones only, minus some. The sample contains 96,000 or so clones, approximately 80% of which appear only once. Sequenced input: peripheral blood. The receptors shown here come from an elderly man with COVID-19, enrolled during active disease.

This clone was detected only once. This sequence joins TRBV3-1 (or the pseudogene TRBV3-2) and TRBJ1-1, with D maybe TRBD1 (6 bases). The CDR3 runs to 15 residues. CDR1 and CDR2 from the germline V gene are LGHDT and YNNKEL (reference sequence). The V gene lost 4 bases and the J gene lost 5 bases, with 17 bases spanning the gap. In DNA form, the CDR3 reads TGTGCCAGCAGCCCGTGGGCAGGGGAAGGTACTGAAGCTTTCTTT. As protein: CASSPWAGEGTEAFF.

The chain combines TRBV7-3 with TRBJ2-7; a possible D gene is TRBD1 (5 bases). The CDR3 is 14 residues long. Trimming removed 3 bases at V and 4 bases at J, with 13 bases between. Germline CDR1 reads SGHTA; CDR2 reads FQGTGA. The CDR3 sequence: CASSFTRGGYEQYF. CDR3 nucleotide sequence: TGTGCCAGCAGCTTTACAAGGGGTGGGTACGAGCAGTACTTC.

The chain carries TRBV27 and TRBJ2-3, with 8 bases identical to TRBD2. The V gene end was trimmed by 1 base and the J gene end by 6 bases; junction bases not matched to a gene: 6. There are 15 residues in the CDR3. CDR1 and CDR2 from the germline V gene are MNHEY and SMNVEV (reference sequence). The CDR3 nucleotides are TGTGCCAGCAGTTTATTCCTAGCGGGCTTGGATACGCAGTATTTT. Translation: CASSLFLAGLDTQYF.

The V and J genes are TRBV7-9 and TRBJ1-1, with TRBD1 identical over 8 bases. The ends lost 3 bases at V and 0 bases at J; junction bases unmatched: 9. CDR3 size: 17 residues. CDR1 and CDR2 from the germline V gene are SEHNR and FQNEAQ (reference sequence). This CDR3 reads CASSFGTGLMVNTEAFF. The CDR3 nucleotides are TGTGCCAGCAGCTTTGGGACAGGTCTAATGGTGAACACTGAAGCTTTCTTT.

V gene TRBV4-1 combines with J gene TRBJ2-7, with unresolved D. The CDR3 consists of 14 residues. The germline V gene encodes CDR1 MGHRA and CDR2 YSYEKL. Trimming removed 4 bases from V and 0 bases from J, with 10 bases in between. The CDR3 region has the DNA TGCGCCAGCAGCCTCGGCGGTAGCTCCTACGAGCAGTACTTC. As protein: CASSLGGSSYEQYF.

This clone was seen only a few times. The chain has TRBV7-3 and TRBJ1-2; unclear D gene. Germline V CDR1 and CDR2: SGHTA, FQGTGA. Trimming shortened V by 5 bases and J by 7 bases, and 8 bases separated the two germline ends. The CDR3 extends over 11 amino acids. CDR3 in amino acids: CASSANFGYTF. The DNA for the CDR3 is TGTGCCAGCAGCGCGAATTTTGGCTACACCTTC.

This clone was detected only a few times. The J gene is TRBJ2-3, the V gene TRBV28; no definite D call. The CDR3 is 16 residues long. The V gene lost 0 bases and the J gene lost 0 bases, with 10 bases spanning the gap. Germline assignment: CDR1 MDHEN and CDR2 SYDVKM. The CDR3 bases are TGTGCCAGCAGTTTATGGGGCAGACGGAGCACAGATACGCAGTATTTT. Its protein product is CASSLWGRRSTDTQYF. Based on the CDR3 plus reference TRBV28 and TRBJ2-3, the full variable domain is DVKVTQSSRYLVKRTGEKVFLECVQDMDHENMFWYRQDPGLGLRLIYFSYDVKMKEKGDIPEGYSVSREKKERFSLILESASTNQTSMYLCASSLWGRRSTDTQYFGPGTRLTVL.

The rearrangement links TRBV2 to TRBJ2-2, with TRBD1 matching 7 bases. With V trimmed by 7 bases and J by 5 bases, 4 bases remained unmatched. CDR3 size: 13 residues. Germline V CDR1 and CDR2: SNHLY, FYNNEI. This CDR3 is CASNQGVTGELFF. For the CDR3, the DNA is TGTGCCAGCAATCAGGGGGTAACCGGGGAGCTGTTTTTT.

The chain combines TRBV18 with TRBJ2-3, with 9 bases fitting TRBD1. This CDR3 contains 15 residues. CDR1 is KGHSH and CDR2 is LQKENI in the germline V gene. The V gene end was trimmed by 1 base and the J gene end by 1 base; junction bases not matched to a gene: 0. The CDR3 nucleotides are TGTGCCAGCTCACCACGGACAGGGGGCACAGATACGCAGTATTTT. Amino acids: CASSPRTGGTDTQYF.

This rearrangement joins TRBV9 to TRBJ1-6; D unresolved. Per germline, CDR1 SGDLS and CDR2 YYNGEE. V dropped 4 bases and J dropped 7 bases, with 9 bases sitting between them. CDR3 length: 13 amino acids. The CDR3 is CASSPGGNSPLHF. DNA of the CDR3: TGTGCCAGCAGCCCAGGTGGAAATTCACCCCTCCACTTT.

V usage is TRBV5-1 and J usage is TRBJ1-2; 8 bases align to TRBD1. There are 15 residues in the CDR3. CDR1 SGHRS and CDR2 YFSETQ come from the germline V gene. J gave up 4 bases and V 4 bases, and 9 bases lay outside the gene matches. The DNA of the CDR3 is TGCGCCAGCAGCCCTACCCGGGACAGGATCTATGGCTACACCTTC. Protein: CASSPTRDRIYGYTF.

V usage is TRBV18 and J usage is TRBJ1-1; TRBD1 aligns across 8 bases. Germline V lookup: CDR1 KGHSH, CDR2 LQKENI. The V gene end was trimmed by 3 bases and the J gene end by 4 bases; junction bases not matched to a gene: 7. The CDR3 contains 15 residues. The CDR3 DNA is TGTGCCAGCTCACCTCTGACCGGACAGGGCACTGAAGCTTTCTTT. Translation gives CASSPLTGQGTEAFF.

The gene calls are TRBV19 and TRBJ2-3; TRBD1 aligns across 10 bases. The CDR3 contains 14 residues. The J segment lost 2 bases and the V segment lost 4 bases, leaving 0 bases of the junction unmatched. Germline CDR1 LNHDA, CDR2 SQIVND (reference sequence). The CDR3 DNA reads as TGTGCCAGTAGTAGACAGGGGGCCACAGATACGCAGTATTTT. Its protein product is CASSRQGATDTQYF.

This chain joins TRBV29-1 and TRBJ2-5; TRBD2 agrees at 8 bases. The V gene's germline CDR1 is SQVTM and CDR2 ANQGSEA. The CDR3 contains 15 residues. V shed 4 bases, J shed 1 base, and the junction held 8 bases outside the gene matches. CDR3 loop: CSVGSGGALQETQYF. Written as DNA, the CDR3 is TGCAGCGTTGGATCCGGGGGGGCCCTCCAAGAGACCCAGTACTTC.

The chain joins TRBV7-3 to TRBJ2-2; 9 bases map to TRBD1. This CDR3 spans 14 amino acids. CDR1 and CDR2 (germline): SGHTA, FQGTGA. Trimming at V came to 5 bases and at J to 6 bases, leaving 4 bases not matched to a gene. The CDR3 DNA sequence: TGTGCCAGCAGCAGGGACAGGGCCTCCGGGGAGCTGTTTTTT. It yields the protein CASSRDRASGELFF.

The rearrangement uses TRBV7-2 and TRBJ1-5; D is perhaps TRBD1 (5 bases). Germline loops: CDR1 SGHTA, CDR2 FQGNSA. The CDR3 spans 15 residues. The V and J ends lost 1 base and 3 bases respectively, with 10 bases between them. The CDR3 DNA is TGTGCCAGCAGCTTAGGGAGACAGACCAATCAGCCCCAGCATTTT. Translation gives CASSLGRQTNQPQHF.

This chain uses TRBV24-1 with TRBJ1-1; D remains unclear. V shed 9 bases and J shed 0 bases, with 10 bases lying between them. This CDR3 has 13 amino acids. Per the germline V gene, CDR1 is KGHDR and CDR2 is SFDVKD. CDR3 region: CATRRGLNTEAFF. The DNA for the CDR3 is TGTGCCACCCGGCGGGGTCTGAACACTGAAGCTTTCTTT.